This T cell receptor (beta chain) comes out of a study of response to subunit inactivated influenza vaccine. Study results and caveats: It was suggested by the authors that few new T cells are recruited by each seasonal influenza vaccination.

MiXCR was run by TCRdb on the RT-PCR reads, yielding one entry per CDR3 protein. Of about 700,000 distinct CDR3 sequences listed, around 14% are singletons. Comments on this clonotype: Its target is not known.

This CDR3 has 11 residues. Looked up from germline, CDR1 is SQVTM and CDR2 is ANQGSEA. V was pared by 5 bases and J by 1 base, with 5 bases between. This material consisted of PBMCs from blood, taken 14 days before vaccination. This clonotype was obtained from a man aged 45-60 years who received an inactivated influenza vaccine. The chain has TRBV29-1 and TRBJ1-1; D is unclear. The CDR3 nucleotides read TGCAGCGTTATCAGGAACACTGAAGCTTTCTTT. Protein: CSVIRNTEAFF.